The present T cell receptor (beta chain) was sequenced within a study of blood T cell repertoires in COVID-19. About the research overall: Collection of acute and convalescent COVID-19 samples took place in the United States, Italy and Spain.

TCRdb keeps only in-frame clones here, not all; method: immunoSEQ multiplex PCR. The sample includes under 300,000 clones, roughly nine tenths seen only once; the top ten take roughly 6.3%. Participants were aged about 18 to 90 years, lived in under 30 US areas, and enrolled virtually. Membership in each cohort depended on participant-reported clinical history. Sequenced sample: PBMCs or T cells enriched from blood (not recorded which). The TCR sequence derives from a woman under 40 with acute COVID-19.

In DNA form, the CDR3 reads TGTGCCACCAGCCGGGACAGGGGGACCGGGGAGCTGTTTTTT. Protein: CATSRDRGTGELFF. V gene TRBV15 combines with J gene TRBJ2-2, with 11 positions matching TRBD1. The CDR3 runs to 14 residues. Germline loops: CDR1 LNHNV, CDR2 YYDKDF (reference sequence). V shed 5 bases, J shed 5 bases, and the junction held 1 base outside the gene matches.